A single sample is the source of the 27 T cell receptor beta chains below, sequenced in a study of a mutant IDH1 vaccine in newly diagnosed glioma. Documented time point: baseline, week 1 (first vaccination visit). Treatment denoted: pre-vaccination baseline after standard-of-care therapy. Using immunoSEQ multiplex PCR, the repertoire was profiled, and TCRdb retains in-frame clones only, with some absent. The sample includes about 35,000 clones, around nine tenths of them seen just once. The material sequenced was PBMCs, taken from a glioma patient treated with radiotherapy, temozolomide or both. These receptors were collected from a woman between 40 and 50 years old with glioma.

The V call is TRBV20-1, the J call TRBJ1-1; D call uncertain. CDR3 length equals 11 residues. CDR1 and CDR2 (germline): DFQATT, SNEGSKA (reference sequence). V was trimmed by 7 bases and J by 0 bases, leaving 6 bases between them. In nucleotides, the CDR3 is TGCAGTGGGCGGATGAACACTGAAGCTTTCTTT. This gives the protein CSGRMNTEAFF.

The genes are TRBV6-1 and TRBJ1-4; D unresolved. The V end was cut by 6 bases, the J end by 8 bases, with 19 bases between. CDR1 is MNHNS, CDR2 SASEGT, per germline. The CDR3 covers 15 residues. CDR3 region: CASSSRSRGGEKLFF. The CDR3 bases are TGTGCCAGCAGCTCCCGTTCCCGGGGTGGCGAAAAACTGTTTTTT.

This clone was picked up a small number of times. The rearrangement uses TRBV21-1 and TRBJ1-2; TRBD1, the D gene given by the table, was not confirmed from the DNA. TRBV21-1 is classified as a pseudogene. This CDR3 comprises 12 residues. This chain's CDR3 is CASRGAGYGYTF. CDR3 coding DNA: TGTGCCAGCAGAGGGGCTGGCTATGGCTACACCTTC.

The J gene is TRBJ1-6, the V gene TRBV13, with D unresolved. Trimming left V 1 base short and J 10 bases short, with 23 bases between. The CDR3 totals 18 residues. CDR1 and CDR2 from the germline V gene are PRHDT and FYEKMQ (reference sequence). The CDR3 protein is CASSLEAYRGKRGSPLHF. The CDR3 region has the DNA TGTGCCAGCAGCTTAGAGGCCTATCGAGGAAAAAGAGGATCACCCCTCCACTTT.

The CDR3 sequence is CASGTSGRAYEQYF. CDR3 nucleotides: TGTGCCAGCGGGACTAGCGGGAGGGCCTACGAGCAGTACTTC. The gene calls are TRBV25-1 and TRBJ2-7; 16 bases match TRBD2. Trimming at V came to 8 bases and at J to 2 bases, leaving 0 bases not matched to a gene. The CDR3 length is 14 residues. Germline CDR1 MGHDK, CDR2 SYGVNS.

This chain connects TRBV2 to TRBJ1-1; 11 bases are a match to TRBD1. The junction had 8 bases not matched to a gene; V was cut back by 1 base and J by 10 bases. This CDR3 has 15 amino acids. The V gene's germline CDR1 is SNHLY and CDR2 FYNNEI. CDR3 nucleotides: TGTGCCAGCAGTGAAGGTGGGACAGGGGGGTGGCCAGCTTTCTTT. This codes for CASSEGGTGGWPAFF.

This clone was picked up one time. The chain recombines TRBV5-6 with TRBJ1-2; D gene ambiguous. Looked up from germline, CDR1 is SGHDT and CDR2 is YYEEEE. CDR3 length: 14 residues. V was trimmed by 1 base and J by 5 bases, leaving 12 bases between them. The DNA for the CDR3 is TGTGCCAGCAGCTTGACAGCAACGTTTTATGGCTACACCTTC. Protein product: CASSLTATFYGYTF.

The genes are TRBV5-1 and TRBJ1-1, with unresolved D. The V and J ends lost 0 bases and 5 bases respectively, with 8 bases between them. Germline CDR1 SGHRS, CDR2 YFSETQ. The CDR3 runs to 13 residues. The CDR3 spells CASSLEEITEAFF. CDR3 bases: TGCGCCAGCAGCTTGGAGGAGATAACTGAAGCTTTCTTT.

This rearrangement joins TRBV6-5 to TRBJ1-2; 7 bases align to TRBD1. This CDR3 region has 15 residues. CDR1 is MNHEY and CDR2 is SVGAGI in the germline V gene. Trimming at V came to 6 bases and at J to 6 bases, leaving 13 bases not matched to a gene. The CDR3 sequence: CASSSGQVEVNGYTF. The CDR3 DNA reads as TGTGCCAGCAGCTCCGGACAGGTGGAAGTCAATGGCTACACCTTC.

The CDR3 loop reads CASSKGRYGLAASTDTQYF. The CDR3 bases are TGTGCCAGCAGCAAAGGTCGCTACGGACTAGCGGCGAGCACAGATACGCAGTATTTT. J is TRBJ2-3 and V is TRBV21-1; the table assigns TRBD2, which was not confirmed against the DNA. TRBV21-1 is a pseudogene segment. This CDR3 comprises 19 residues.

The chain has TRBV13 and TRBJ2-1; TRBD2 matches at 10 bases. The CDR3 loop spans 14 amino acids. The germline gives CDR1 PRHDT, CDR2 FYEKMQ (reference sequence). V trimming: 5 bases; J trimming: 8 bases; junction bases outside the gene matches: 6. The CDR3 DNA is TGTGCCAGCAGCATAGCGGGGGGTGCCTATGAGCAGTTCTTC. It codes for CASSIAGGAYEQFF.

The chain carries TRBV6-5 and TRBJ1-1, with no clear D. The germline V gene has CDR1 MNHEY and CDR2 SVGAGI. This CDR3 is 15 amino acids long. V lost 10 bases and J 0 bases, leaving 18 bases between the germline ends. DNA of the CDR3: TGTGCCACCCCTAAAATCAGGCGGCTGAACACTGAAGCTTTCTTT. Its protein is CATPKIRRLNTEAFF.

The CDR3 bases are TGTGCCAGCACCCCGGGACCCCTCACAGATACGCAGTATTTT. Residues: CASTPGPLTDTQYF. The rearrangement links TRBV5-6 to TRBJ2-3; D possibly uses TRBD1 or TRBD2 (5 bases each). Germline CDR1 and CDR2: SGHDT and YYEEEE. V shed 6 bases and J shed 2 bases, with 13 bases lying between them. The CDR3 spans 14 residues.

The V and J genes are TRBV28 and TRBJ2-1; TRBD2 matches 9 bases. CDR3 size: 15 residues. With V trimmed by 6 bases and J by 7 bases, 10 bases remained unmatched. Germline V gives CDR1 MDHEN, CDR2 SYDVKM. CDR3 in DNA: TGTGCCAGCAGCGCGGGGGGGGGCTTTGAAAATGAGCAGTTCTTC. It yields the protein CASSAGGGFENEQFF. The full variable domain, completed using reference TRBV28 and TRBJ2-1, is DVKVTQSSRYLVKRTGEKVFLECVQDMDHENMFWYRQDPGLGLRLIYFSYDVKMKEKGDIPEGYSVSREKKERFSLILESASTNQTSMYLCASSAGGGFENEQFFGPGTRLTVL.

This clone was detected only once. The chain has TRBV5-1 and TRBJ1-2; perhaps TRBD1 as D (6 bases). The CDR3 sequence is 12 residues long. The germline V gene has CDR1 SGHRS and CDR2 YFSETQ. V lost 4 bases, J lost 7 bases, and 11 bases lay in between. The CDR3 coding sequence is TGCGCCAGCAGCCACAGGGACTCTGGCTACACCTTC. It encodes CASSHRDSGYTF.

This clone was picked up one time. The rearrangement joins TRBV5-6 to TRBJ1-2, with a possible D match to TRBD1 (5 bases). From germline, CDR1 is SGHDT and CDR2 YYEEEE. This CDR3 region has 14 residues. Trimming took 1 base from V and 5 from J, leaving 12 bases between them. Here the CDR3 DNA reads TGTGCCAGCAGCTTGCTGGCAGGGTCATATGGCTACACCTTC. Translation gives CASSLLAGSYGYTF.

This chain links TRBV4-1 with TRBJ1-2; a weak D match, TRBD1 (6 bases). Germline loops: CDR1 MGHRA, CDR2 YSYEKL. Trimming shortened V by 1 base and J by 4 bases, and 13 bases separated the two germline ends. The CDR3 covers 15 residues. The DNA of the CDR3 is TGCGCCAGCAGCCAAGGCTCGGGGGCCGGCTATGGCTACACCTTC. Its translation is CASSQGSGAGYGYTF.

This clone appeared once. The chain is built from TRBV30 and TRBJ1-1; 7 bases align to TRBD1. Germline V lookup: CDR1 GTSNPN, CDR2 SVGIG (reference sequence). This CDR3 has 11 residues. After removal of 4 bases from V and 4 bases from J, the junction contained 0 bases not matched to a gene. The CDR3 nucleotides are TGTGCCTGGAAGGGGGCCACTGAAGCTTTCTTT. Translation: CAWKGATEAFF. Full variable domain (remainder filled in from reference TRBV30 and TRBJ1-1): SQTIHQWPATLVQPVGSPLSLECTVEGTSNPNLYWYRQAAGRGLQLLFYSVGIGQISSEVPQNLSASRPQDRQFILSSKKLLLSDSGFYLCAWKGATEAFFGQGTRLTVV.

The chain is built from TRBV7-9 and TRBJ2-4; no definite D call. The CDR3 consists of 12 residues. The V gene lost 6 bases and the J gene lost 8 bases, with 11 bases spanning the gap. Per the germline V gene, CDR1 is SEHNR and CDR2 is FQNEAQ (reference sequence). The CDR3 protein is CASRNVGDIQYF. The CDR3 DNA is TGTGCCAGCAGGAATGTTGGAGACATTCAGTACTTC.

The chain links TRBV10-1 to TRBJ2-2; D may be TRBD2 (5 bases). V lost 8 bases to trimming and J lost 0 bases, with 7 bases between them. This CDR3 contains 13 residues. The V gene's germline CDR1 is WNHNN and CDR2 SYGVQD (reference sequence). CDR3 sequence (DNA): TGCGCCAGCGGAGGTACGAACACCGGGGAGCTGTTTTTT. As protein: CASGGTNTGELFF.

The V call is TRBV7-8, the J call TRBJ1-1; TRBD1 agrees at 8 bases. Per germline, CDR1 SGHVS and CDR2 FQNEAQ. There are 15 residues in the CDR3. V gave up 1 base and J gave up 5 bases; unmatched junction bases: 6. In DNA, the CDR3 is TGTGCCAGCAGCTTAGAGGCACAGGGGGAAACTGAAGCTTTCTTT. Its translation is CASSLEAQGETEAFF. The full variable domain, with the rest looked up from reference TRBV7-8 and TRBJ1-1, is GAGVSQSPRYKVAKRGQDVALRCDPISGHVSLFWYQQALGQGPEFLTYFQNEAQLDKSGLPSDRFFAERPEGSVSTLKIQRTQQEDSAVYLCASSLEAQGETEAFFGQGTRLTVV.

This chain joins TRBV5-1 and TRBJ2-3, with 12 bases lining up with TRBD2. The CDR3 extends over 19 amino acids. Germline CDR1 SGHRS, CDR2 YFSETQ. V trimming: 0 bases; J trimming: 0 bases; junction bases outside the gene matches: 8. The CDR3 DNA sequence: TGCGCCAGCAGCTTGGGTCCTAGCGGGAGGGCCCGTAGCACAGATACGCAGTATTTT. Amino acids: CASSLGPSGRARSTDTQYF.

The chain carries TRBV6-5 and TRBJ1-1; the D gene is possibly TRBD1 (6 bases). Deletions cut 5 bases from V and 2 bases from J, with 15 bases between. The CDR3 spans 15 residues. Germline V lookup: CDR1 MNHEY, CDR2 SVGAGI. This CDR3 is CASSGVGTPNTEAFF. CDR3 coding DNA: TGTGCCAGCAGTGGAGTCGGGACACCTAACACTGAAGCTTTCTTT.

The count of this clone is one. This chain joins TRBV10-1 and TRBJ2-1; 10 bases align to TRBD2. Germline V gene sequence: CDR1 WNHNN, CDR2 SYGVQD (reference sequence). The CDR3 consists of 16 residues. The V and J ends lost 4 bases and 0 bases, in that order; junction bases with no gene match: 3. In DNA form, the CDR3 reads TGCGCCAGCAGTGGGCTAGCGGGAGTCTCCTACAATGAGCAGTTCTTC. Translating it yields CASSGLAGVSYNEQFF.

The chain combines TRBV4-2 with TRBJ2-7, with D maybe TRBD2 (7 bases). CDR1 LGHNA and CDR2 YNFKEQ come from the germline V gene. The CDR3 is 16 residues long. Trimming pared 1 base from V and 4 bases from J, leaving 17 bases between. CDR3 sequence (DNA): TGTGCCAGCAGCCAAGGAGGGGGAGGGCCTTTTTACGAGCAGTACTTC. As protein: CASSQGGGGPFYEQYF.

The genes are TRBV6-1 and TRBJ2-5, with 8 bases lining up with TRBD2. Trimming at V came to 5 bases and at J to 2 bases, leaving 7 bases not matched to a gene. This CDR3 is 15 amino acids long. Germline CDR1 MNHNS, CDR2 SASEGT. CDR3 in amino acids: CASSSIGRDQETQYF. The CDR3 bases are TGTGCCAGCAGTTCGATCGGGAGGGATCAAGAGACCCAGTACTTC.

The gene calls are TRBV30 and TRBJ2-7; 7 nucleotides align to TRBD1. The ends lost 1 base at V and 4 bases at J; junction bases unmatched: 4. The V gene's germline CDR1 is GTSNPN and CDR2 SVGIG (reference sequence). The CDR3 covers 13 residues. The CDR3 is CAWSAGQRYEQYF. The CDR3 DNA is TGTGCCTGGAGTGCGGGACAGCGTTACGAGCAGTACTTC.